Reported below is one T cell receptor (beta chain). Authors' data handling: Estimation of nucleated cell counts was performed using reference gene primer amplification. Method: immunoSEQ multiplex PCR; TCRdb's copy keeps in-frame clones and lacks some. The V and J calls and clone size come from that table; D and trimming were worked out from the DNA. The sample has about 240,000 clones; about 88% are singletons. The sample belongs to a study of blood T cell repertoires in COVID-19. Study-level background: Whether acute or convalescent, the COVID-19 samples came from the United States, Italy and Spain. In each case, the material was cDNA or gDNA derived from T cells, B-cell-depleted T cells, or PBMCs.

The receptor's source is a woman aged 40 to 55 who had recovered from COVID-19. Specimen: peripheral blood.

The CDR3 spells CASSQWAVNSPLHF. The CDR3 DNA reads as TGCGCCAGCAGCCAATGGGCAGTTAATTCACCCCTCCACTTT. The chain joins TRBV4-1 to TRBJ1-6; no definite D call. This CDR3 spans 14 amino acids. V was pared by 2 bases and J by 6 bases, with 8 bases between. Germline V gives CDR1 MGHRA, CDR2 YSYEKL.